The clone carrying this TCR beta chain appeared many times. The data belong to a study of CD8 T cells in ankylosing spondylitis. The TCR beta libraries were generated through quantitative 5'-RACE incorporating molecular barcodes. TCRdb passed the 5' RACE reads through MiXCR, listing each CDR3 protein once. The sample shows around 140,000 distinct CDR3 sequences, approximately 10% of them seen only once. Source material: blood, either unsorted or a sorted T cell fraction (not recorded which). This TCR was sampled from a female donor with ankylosing spondylitis or in good health (not recorded which).

CDR3 amino acids: CASSYQGANTGELFF. CDR3 in DNA: TGTGCCAGCAGTTATCAGGGGGCGAACACCGGGGAGCTGTTTTTT. J is TRBJ2-2 and V is TRBV6-5; 7 nucleotides agree with TRBD1. The CDR3 contains 15 residues. Germline-derived CDR1 and CDR2 are MNHEY and SVGAGI. With 3 bases clipped from V and 0 bases from J, the junction kept 1 base outside the gene matches.